These 13 T cell receptor beta chains were sequenced from one sample in a study of CD8 T cells in ankylosing spondylitis. One entry per CDR3 protein results from TCRdb running MiXCR on the 5' RACE reads. The sample gives about 500,000 distinct CDR3 sequences, roughly 12% of which show up once; approximately 6.3% is in the top ten. What these receptors recognize is not known. General study results and limits: In ankylosing spondylitis blood, a motif of eight highly homologous TCR beta variants appeared characteristic.

Sequencing was done on a sample of blood, either unsorted or a sorted T cell fraction (not recorded which). These TCRs come from a male donor with ankylosing spondylitis.

CDR3 sequence: CASKRPSGRKADTQYF. In DNA form, the CDR3 reads TGTGCCAGCAAGCGACCTAGCGGGAGGAAGGCGGATACGCAGTATTTT. This rearrangement joins TRBV27 to TRBJ2-3; 11 bases match TRBD2. The germline V gene has CDR1 MNHEY and CDR2 SMNVEV (reference sequence). V was pared by 7 bases and J by 6 bases, with 12 bases of the junction left unmatched. CDR3 length: 16 amino acids.

The rearrangement joins TRBV19 to TRBJ2-5, with unresolved D. The germline CDR1 and CDR2 sequences are LNHDA and SQIVND (reference sequence). The CDR3 runs to 15 residues. The V end was cut by 1 base, the J end by 2 bases, with 11 bases between. This CDR3 is CASSIGRLGQETQYF. In DNA, the CDR3 is TGTGCCAGTAGTATAGGACGACTGGGTCAAGAGACCCAGTACTTC.

This clonotype was seen at least ten times. The chain joins TRBV7-2 to TRBJ2-1, with D maybe TRBD1 (5 bases). This CDR3 is built from 15 residues. The germline V and J ends were trimmed by 2 bases and 2 bases, with 10 bases remaining between them. From germline, CDR1 is SGHTA and CDR2 FQGNSA. This CDR3 is CASSLFQGAYNEQFF. The CDR3 nucleotides are TGTGCCAGCAGCTTATTCCAGGGCGCCTACAATGAGCAGTTCTTC.

The chain employs TRBV5-1 and TRBJ2-5; 7 nucleotides align to TRBD2. V shed 7 bases and J 1 base; nucleotides not matched to a gene: 4. CDR3 length: 13 amino acids. Germline V lookup: CDR1 SGHRS, CDR2 YFSETQ. The CDR3 is CASRSSGQETQYF. CDR3 nucleotide sequence: TGCGCCAGCCGATCTAGCGGCCAAGAGACCCAGTACTTC.

As DNA, the CDR3 is TGTGCCAGCAGTGAACTTACAGGGACAGATACGCAGTATTTT. Amino acids: CASSELTGTDTQYF. The gene calls are TRBV2 and TRBJ2-3, with a weak D call TRBD1 (6 bases). The germline V and J ends were trimmed by 2 bases and 3 bases, with 9 bases remaining between them. CDR3 length: 14 amino acids. Germline CDR1 and CDR2: SNHLY and FYNNEI.

This clonotype was recorded many times. The chain uses TRBV18 and TRBJ2-3, with no clear D. The ends were cut back, 2 bases at V and 8 bases at J, with 11 bases in the middle. This CDR3 comprises 13 residues. The germline gives CDR1 KGHSH, CDR2 LQKENI. Written as DNA, the CDR3 is TGTGCCAGCTCACCAACCACCAGCTTTACGCAGTATTTT. Its translation: CASSPTTSFTQYF.

In this sample, this clonotype turned up many times. The rearrangement uses TRBV5-1 and TRBJ2-6; D tentatively fits TRBD1 or TRBD2 (5 bases each). V lost 7 bases and J lost 2, with 10 bases in between. Per the germline V gene, CDR1 is SGHRS and CDR2 is YFSETQ. This CDR3 contains 14 residues. CDR3 loop: CASALGAGANVLTF. DNA for the CDR3: TGCGCCAGCGCCCTGGGGGCTGGGGCCAACGTCCTGACTTTC. The full variable domain, completed using reference TRBV5-1 and TRBJ2-6, is KAGVTQTPRYLIKTRGQQVTLSCSPISGHRSVSWYQQTPGQGLQFLFEYFSETQRNKGNFPGRFSGRQFSNSRSEMNVSTLELGDSALYLCASALGAGANVLTFGAGSRLTVL.

This clonotype was counted ten times or more. The junction does not match germline at one end; this may be a read error. The chain uses TRBV20-1 and TRBJ2-3; D might be TRBD1 (6 bases). Germline loops: CDR1 DFQATT, CDR2 SNEGSKA (reference sequence). The CDR3 sequence is 13 residues long. The CDR3 DNA is TGCAGTGTTAGACAGGCTAGCACAGATACGCAGTATTTT. Translating gives CSVRQASTDTQYF.

This clonotype was seen at least ten times. The chain is built from TRBV6-1 and TRBJ1-5; 8 bases agree with TRBD1. The trim removed 5 bases at V and 6 bases at J, leaving 6 bases unmatched. Germline V gene data show CDR1 as MNHNS and CDR2 as SASEGT. CDR3 length: 14 amino acids. In DNA, the CDR3 is TGTGCCAGCAGTATGGCAGGGGGCGTTCAGCCCCAGCATTTT. Residues: CASSMAGGVQPQHF.

Only a few counts were recorded for this clonotype. The chain links TRBV5-1 to TRBJ2-7, with no clear D. Germline CDR1 is SGHRS and CDR2 is YFSETQ. Trimming took 2 bases from V and 1 from J, leaving 13 bases between them. The CDR3 totals 15 residues. CDR3 loop: CASSLAPSPSYEQYF. CDR3 bases: TGCGCCAGCAGCTTAGCCCCTTCCCCTTCCTACGAGCAGTACTTC.

There are a few counts of this clonotype. This chain connects TRBV2 to TRBJ1-5, with D possibly matching TRBD1 (6 bases). Germline assignment: CDR1 SNHLY and CDR2 FYNNEI. The CDR3 totals 13 residues. V lost 4 bases, J lost 6 bases, and 10 bases lay in between. This CDR3 is CASSVWDTQPQHF. CDR3 bases: TGTGCCAGCAGTGTGTGGGACACTCAGCCCCAGCATTTT.

This chain connects TRBV5-5 to TRBJ2-3; D is perhaps TRBD1 (6 bases). The CDR3 contains 15 residues. Germline CDR1 reads SGHKS; CDR2 reads YYEKEE (reference sequence). V shed 6 bases and J shed 1 base, with 15 bases lying between them. CDR3 DNA sequence: TGTGCCAGCAACTGGGTGGGGGCGCGCACAGATACGCAGTATTTT. It yields the protein CASNWVGARTDTQYF.

This clonotype appeared many times. The V and J genes are TRBV5-1 and TRBJ2-1; 7 nucleotides line up with TRBD1. Germline assignment: CDR1 SGHRS and CDR2 YFSETQ. The CDR3 sequence is 14 residues long. V was clipped by 4 bases and J by 4 bases; unmatched bases: 5. CDR3 region: CASSRDSFYNEQFF. Here the CDR3 DNA reads TGCGCCAGCAGCCGGGACAGCTTTTACAATGAGCAGTTCTTC.